This TCR beta chain was captured in a study of T cells in Graves' hyperthyroidism and ophthalmopathy. Findings and caveats of the study: Using 13 V-J features, a model discriminated ophthalmopathy from stable hyperthyroidism. Most thyroid clonotypes with frequency above 0.001 were detected in blood.

J gave up 4 bases and V 2 bases, and 8 bases lay outside the gene matches. From germline, CDR1 is MNHEY and CDR2 SVGEGT. This CDR3 is 16 amino acids long. The study based diagnoses on clinical symptoms, serum thyroxine and TRAb, thyroid ultrasound and orbital computed tomography. RNA transcripts gave rise to amplified TCR beta CDR3 regions. Using the HTBI primer set, a first-round RT-PCR was run on the TCR CDR3. Via MiXCR, TCRdb re-called the multiplex PCR reads, giving one row per CDR3 protein. The sample has around 480,000 distinct CDR3 sequences, approximately 15% seen once. On this clonotype: The antigen is not known.

Specimen: blood. The clonotype was recovered from a woman between 18 and 30 years old with Graves' hyperthyroidism. The chain carries TRBV6-2 or TRBV6-3 and TRBJ2-3; 8 bases match TRBD2. The CDR3 bases are TGTGCCAGCAGTTACCCCCCCGGGGGGGGTGCAGATACGCAGTATTTT. Its translation: CASSYPPGGGADTQYF.